Each of the 25 T cell receptor beta chains below was sequenced from the same sample in a study of HIV-infected children after antiretroviral therapy interruption. Specified treatment: PENTA 11 planned treatment interruption arm or continuous ART arm. RNA-based 3' RACE libraries used unique molecular identifiers. MiXCR, run by TCRdb on the 3' RACE reads, gives a single entry per CDR3 protein. The repertoire has 15,000 to 16,000 distinct CDR3 sequences, approximately 3.6% of them found once; the top ten carry about 4.8%. Specimen: CD45RA+ CD4+ T cells from PBMCs, collected from a donor given antiretroviral therapy, either interrupted or continuous. Subset of the sample: naive CD4+ CD45RA+ CD45RO- T cells. The receptors come from a child aged 2-17 years with HIV.

This clonotype was seen many times. The chain recombines TRBV12-3 or TRBV12-4 with TRBJ1-5; D is undetermined. The V end was cut by 7 bases, the J end by 2 bases, with 9 bases between. The CDR3 runs 13 residues. Written as DNA, the CDR3 is TGTGCCAGCACCCTCGGGGGCAATCAGCCCCAGCATTTT. Translated: CASTLGGNQPQHF.

In its sample, this clonotype was seen many times. The V call is TRBV5-1, the J call TRBJ1-2; tentative D call: TRBD1 (5 bases). The CDR3 length is 14 residues. The V gene's germline CDR1 is SGHRS and CDR2 YFSETQ. With 3 bases removed from V and 4 bases from J, the gap between germline ends came to 13 bases. The CDR3 DNA sequence: TGCGCCAGCAGCTCCGGGACGGCGGGCTATGGCTACACCTTC. Protein: CASSSGTAGYGYTF.

This clonotype was seen repeatedly, ten times or more. Germline is not matched at one junction end, which may reflect a read error. The chain employs TRBV30 and TRBJ2-3; TRBD1 matches at 9 bases. Germline V gene lookup returns CDR1 GTSNPN and CDR2 SVGIG (reference sequence). The CDR3 is 15 amino acids. Here the CDR3 reads CAWSLQGARAETLYF. CDR3 coding DNA: TGTGCCTGGAGTCTACAGGGGGCGCGGGCAGAAACGCTGTATTTT.

This clonotype has a count of ten or more. The chain recombines TRBV6-6 with TRBJ2-3, with 8 nucleotides matching TRBD2. The germline gives CDR1 MNHNY, CDR2 SVGAGI (reference sequence). V lost 0 bases to trimming and J lost 1 base; unmatched junction nucleotides: 3. This CDR3 region has 16 residues. DNA of the CDR3: TGTGCCAGCAGTTACTCGATGCGGGGGGGCACAGATACGCAGTATTTT. Protein sequence: CASSYSMRGGTDTQYF.

This clonotype was seen ten or more times. The chain employs TRBV29-1 and TRBJ2-3, with a weak D call TRBD2 (5 bases). The germline V gene encodes CDR1 SQVTM and CDR2 ANQGSEA. CDR3 length equals 12 residues. V was pared by 3 bases and J by 5 bases, with 9 bases between. The CDR3 sequence is CSVDSEGDTQYF. The CDR3, as DNA: TGCAGCGTTGATAGCGAGGGAGATACGCAGTATTTT.

This clonotype was detected ten times or more. J is TRBJ2-3 and V is TRBV29-1, with TRBD2 matching over 11 bases. Germline lookup yields CDR1 SQVTM and CDR2 ANQGSEA. CDR3 length: 16 residues. The ends lost 6 bases at V and 2 bases at J; junction bases unmatched: 10. The CDR3 reads CSVSSLAGGNTDTQYF. The CDR3 nucleotides are TGCAGCGTCTCCTCCTTAGCGGGGGGGAACACAGATACGCAGTATTTT.

This clonotype was recorded at least ten times. The chain joins TRBV20-1 to TRBJ2-3, with D uncertain. The CDR3 is made up of 12 amino acids. The germline gives CDR1 DFQATT, CDR2 SNEGSKA (reference sequence). Trimming stripped 2 bases from V and 0 bases from J, with 3 bases between. As DNA, the CDR3 is TGCAGTGCTAGACCTAGCACAGATACGCAGTATTTT. Its translation: CSARPSTDTQYF.

This clonotype has ten or more counts. The rearrangement uses TRBV29-1 and TRBJ1-2; D is perhaps TRBD1 (6 bases). In germline, CDR1 is SQVTM, CDR2 ANQGSEA. The CDR3 loop spans 13 amino acids. V lost 8 bases and J 2 bases, leaving 15 bases between the germline ends. Here the CDR3 reads CSTPDDRNYGYTF. CDR3 DNA sequence: TGCAGCACCCCCGATGACAGGAACTATGGCTACACCTTC.

This clonotype was seen many times. The V and J genes are TRBV20-1 and TRBJ2-1; perhaps D is TRBD1 or TRBD2 (5 bases each). Germline values: CDR1 DFQATT, CDR2 SNEGSKA (reference sequence). The CDR3 is 14 residues long. Trimming left V 3 bases short and J 4 bases short, with 13 bases between. The CDR3 nucleotides are TGCAGTGCTAGTTCACCGGGGCGGTACAATGAGCAGTTCTTC. This translates into CSASSPGRYNEQFF.

This clonotype was picked up many times. This chain uses TRBV6-1 with TRBJ1-5, with D uncertain. Germline V gene data show CDR1 as MNHNS and CDR2 as SASEGT. Trimming took off 4 bases at V and 6 bases at J, with 10 bases between the two ends. This CDR3 has 13 residues. The CDR3 reads CASSGLGPQPQHF. DNA of the CDR3: TGTGCCAGCAGTGGGCTAGGACCTCAGCCCCAGCATTTT.

This clonotype has a count of ten or more. V gene TRBV5-1 combines with J gene TRBJ2-5; D not resolved. With 0 bases removed from V and 6 bases from J, the gap between germline ends came to 12 bases. Germline V gives CDR1 SGHRS, CDR2 YFSETQ. This CDR3 has 14 residues. This chain's CDR3 is CASSLGASLQTQYF. The CDR3 DNA sequence: TGCGCCAGCAGCTTGGGGGCTTCTCTACAGACCCAGTACTTC. Based on the CDR3 plus reference TRBV5-1 and TRBJ2-5, the full variable domain is KAGVTQTPRYLIKTRGQQVTLSCSPISGHRSVSWYQQTPGQGLQFLFEYFSETQRNKGNFPGRFSGRQFSNSRSEMNVSTLELGDSALYLCASSLGASLQTQYFGPGTRLLVL.

This clonotype was counted at least ten times. This chain joins TRBV23-1 and TRBJ1-1; no clear D. TRBV23-1 carries the ORF label, with uncertain function. V was cut by 8 bases and J by 9 bases, with 4 bases left in between. The CDR3 runs 8 residues. CDR3 sequence: CASSKAFF. The CDR3 coding sequence is TGCGCCAGCTCTAAAGCTTTCTTT.

Ten or more counts support this clonotype. The chain has TRBV11-2 and TRBJ1-1; D possibly corresponds to TRBD1 (6 bases). V shed 1 base and J shed 11 bases, with 14 bases lying between them. This CDR3 has 13 amino acids. In germline, CDR1 is SGHAT, CDR2 FQNNGV. The CDR3 nucleotides are TGTGCCAGCAGCTTAGGTGGGGGGGCAGAGGCTTTCTTT. It specifies CASSLGGGAEAFF.

This clonotype was observed at least ten times. The V and J genes are TRBV5-1 and TRBJ1-1; maybe TRBD1 (5 bases). The V end lost 0 bases, the J end lost 8 bases, and 11 bases lay between the germline ends. The germline V gene encodes CDR1 SGHRS and CDR2 YFSETQ. The CDR3 has 13 residues. The CDR3 DNA reads TGCGCCAGCAGCTTGGGTGACGGGGCCGAAGCTTTCTTT. Encoded protein: CASSLGDGAEAFF.

Many counts were recorded for this clonotype. At one end, the junction sequence differs from germline, possibly due to a read error. V gene TRBV13 combines with J gene TRBJ2-4, with 8 bases that match TRBD1. CDR3 length: 14 amino acids. CDR1 and CDR2 from the germline V gene are PRHDT and FYEKMQ (reference sequence). The CDR3 loop is CASSLGTGQNTLYF. The CDR3 region has the DNA TGTGCCAGCTCTCTCGGGACAGGTCAAAACACCTTGTACTTT.

This clonotype is deemed medium-sized. This chain links TRBV5-1 with TRBJ1-5; the D is unclear. This CDR3 contains 13 residues. The germline V gene has CDR1 SGHRS and CDR2 YFSETQ. V lost 2 bases to trimming and J lost 2 bases, with 5 bases between them. CDR3 sequence reads: CASSLTGNQPQHF. DNA for the CDR3: TGCGCCAGCAGCTTAACGGGCAATCAGCCCCAGCATTTT.

This clonotype was observed at least ten times. The CDR3 DNA sequence: TGCGCCAGCAGCCACCACCCGGGACAGTTGATCCTCTACGAGCAGTACTTC. Amino acids: CASSHHPGQLILYEQYF. The J gene is TRBJ2-7, the V gene TRBV5-1; TRBD1 agrees at 7 bases. Germline loops: CDR1 SGHRS, CDR2 YFSETQ. V lost 4 bases and J lost 3; bases outside the gene matches: 16. The CDR3 runs to 17 residues.

By share of the sample, this clonotype is medium-sized. The gene calls are TRBV1 and TRBJ1-1. TRBV1 is labeled a pseudogene. The CDR3 runs 15 residues. The CDR3 protein is CTSSQDQKANTEAFF. CDR3 nucleotides: TGCACCAGCAGCCAAGATCAGAAGGCGAACACTGAAGCTTTCTTT.

This chain links TRBV20-1 with TRBJ2-7, with D possibly being TRBD1 (6 bases). The CDR3 is 14 residues long. V lost 0 bases and J lost 3, with 12 bases in between. Germline loops: CDR1 DFQATT, CDR2 SNEGSKA (reference sequence). For the CDR3, the DNA is TGCAGTGCTAGAGATGTGACAGGATTCTACGAGCAGTACTTC. Its protein product is CSARDVTGFYEQYF.

Many counts were recorded for this clonotype. The chain has TRBV23-1 and TRBJ1-2; no definite D call. TRBV23-1 is classed as an ORF, of uncertain function. This CDR3 is 14 amino acids long. V was shortened by 1 base and J by 8 bases, with 14 bases between the two germline ends. In nucleotides, the CDR3 is TGCGCCAGCAGTCAATGGAAGCGGGTAGTGGGCTACACCTTC. Translating gives CASSQWKRVVGYTF.

The rearrangement links TRBV2 to TRBJ1-4; possible D gene TRBD1, 5 bases. This CDR3 region has 15 residues. The germline V and J ends were trimmed by 5 bases and 3 bases, with 13 bases remaining between them. Germline lookup yields CDR1 SNHLY and CDR2 FYNNEI. CDR3 loop: CASSFTGPPNEKLFF. CDR3 DNA: TGTGCCAGCAGTTTCACAGGCCCTCCTAATGAAAAACTGTTTTTT.

Ten or more counts support this clonotype. V gene TRBV11-2 combines with J gene TRBJ2-1, with a weak D call TRBD2 (5 bases). The CDR3 is 13 residues long. Germline V gene sequence: CDR1 SGHAT, CDR2 FQNNGV. V lost 7 bases to trimming and J lost 5 bases, with 12 bases between them. The CDR3 loop reads CASNSPGNNEQFF. The CDR3 nucleotides are TGTGCCAGCAACTCACCGGGAAACAATGAGCAGTTCTTC.

This clonotype has at least ten counts. The rearrangement uses TRBV6-5 and TRBJ2-3; 7 nucleotides line up with TRBD2. There are 14 residues in the CDR3. Germline values: CDR1 MNHEY, CDR2 SVGAGI. With V trimmed by 6 bases and J by 0 bases, 3 bases remained unmatched. CDR3 amino acids: CASRMGGSTDTQYF. The CDR3 DNA follows: TGTGCCAGCAGGATGGGGGGGAGCACAGATACGCAGTATTTT.

This clonotype rates as medium-sized (0.01 to 0.1%). The J gene is TRBJ2-3, the V gene TRBV6-5, with D possibly called TRBD1 or TRBD2 (6 bases each). With 6 bases removed from V and 0 bases from J, the gap between germline ends came to 13 bases. CDR1 and CDR2 from the germline V gene are MNHEY and SVGAGI. The CDR3 is made up of 15 amino acids. Written as DNA, the CDR3 is TGTGCCAGCAGCAGAGGGGGGACTAGCACAGATACGCAGTATTTT. Residues: CASSRGGTSTDTQYF.

This clonotype is labeled medium-sized (0.01 to 0.1%). The rearrangement uses TRBV20-1 and TRBJ2-7, with D tentatively TRBD1 (6 bases). The CDR3 length is 13 residues. The V end was cut by 3 bases, the J end by 1 base, with 10 bases between. Germline CDR1 is DFQATT and CDR2 is SNEGSKA (reference sequence). CDR3: CSASQGQSYEQYF. The CDR3 nucleotides are TGCAGTGCTAGTCAGGGGCAGTCCTACGAGCAGTACTTC.